The 19 T cell receptor beta chains below were found in one sample sequenced in a study of blood T cells in healthy people across ages. The use of a sample-barcoded 5' primer and a J-beta primer mix characterized a second PCR of about 7 to 12 cycles. One entry per CDR3 protein, called by TCRdb with MiXCR from the 5' RACE reads. The table shows roughly 1.4 million distinct CDR3 sequences, with around 59% occurring only once. The sequenced sample was blood. The receptor source for this set is a man younger than 35 in good health.

This clonotype was observed a handful of times. V and J are TRBV20-1 and TRBJ2-7; 7 nucleotides agree with TRBD2. This CDR3 region has 16 residues. Germline values: CDR1 DFQATT, CDR2 SNEGSKA (reference sequence). Germline trimming cut 3 bases from V and 4 bases from J; bases unmatched to any gene: 15. CDR3 loop: CSASELRGGSSYEQYF. The CDR3 region has the DNA TGCAGTGCTAGTGAGCTCCGCGGCGGGAGTTCTTACGAGCAGTACTTC.

In this sample, this clonotype turned up a few times. Here the CDR3 DNA reads TGTGCCAGCAGCCAAGGCCCGGGACTAGCACCCCCCGAGACCCAGTACTTC. Protein product: CASSQGPGLAPPETQYF. This chain uses TRBV4-2 with TRBJ2-5; TRBD2 aligns across 9 bases. CDR3 length: 17 residues. J gave up 5 bases and V 1 base, and 11 bases lay outside the gene matches. In germline, CDR1 is LGHNA, CDR2 YNFKEQ.

The chain employs TRBV24-1 and TRBJ1-4; 8 bases line up with TRBD1. This CDR3 spans 16 amino acids. The V segment lost 3 bases and the J segment 4 bases; nucleotides outside the gene matches: 6. CDR1 is KGHDR and CDR2 is SFDVKD in the germline V gene. The CDR3 here is CATSDKLQGDNEKLFF. The CDR3 DNA follows: TGTGCCACCAGTGATAAACTACAGGGGGATAATGAAAAACTGTTTTTT.

The chain recombines TRBV6-5 with TRBJ1-1; no clear D gene. V lost 8 bases to trimming and J lost 1 base, with 5 bases between them. Per germline, CDR1 MNHEY and CDR2 SVGAGI. This CDR3 has 11 amino acids. CDR3 loop: CASLTNTEAFF. DNA of the CDR3: TGTGCCAGCTTGACGAACACTGAAGCTTTCTTT.

V is TRBV3-1 and J is TRBJ2-1; 9 bases are a match to TRBD2. CDR3 length equals 15 residues. The germline gives CDR1 LGHDT, CDR2 YNNKEL (reference sequence). Trimming at V came to 0 bases and at J to 12 bases, leaving 9 bases not matched to a gene. The CDR3 protein is CASSQELASGAAQFF. CDR3 nucleotide sequence: TGTGCCAGCAGCCAAGAATTGGCTAGCGGGGCAGCGCAGTTCTTC.

This clonotype was detected many times. The chain combines TRBV6-5 with TRBJ2-1; 11 positions agree with TRBD2. V was clipped by 2 bases and J by 6 bases; unmatched bases: 3. The V gene's germline CDR1 is MNHEY and CDR2 SVGAGI. This CDR3 has 15 residues. CDR3 DNA sequence: TGTGCCAGCAGTTACACTAGCGGGAGCACCAATGAGCAGTTCTTC. Its protein is CASSYTSGSTNEQFF.

The rearrangement joins TRBV7-2 to TRBJ2-5; D ambiguous. CDR1 and CDR2 from the germline V gene are SGHTA and FQGNSA. The CDR3 length is 14 residues. V was cut by 2 bases and J by 9 bases, with 16 bases left in between. The CDR3 DNA follows: TGTGCCAGCAGCTTACAGATAGAAGAGAGTGCCCAGTACTTC. Amino acids: CASSLQIEESAQYF.

This rearrangement joins TRBV7-2 to TRBJ2-4, with D tentatively TRBD1 (6 bases). The DNA end is a closer match to TRBJ2-7, so the J assignment may be wrong. The CDR3 sequence is 14 residues long. The germline gives CDR1 SGHTA, CDR2 FQGNSA. The CDR3 loop reads CASSTGQTSYEQYF. CDR3 DNA sequence: TGTGCCAGCAGCACGGGACAAACGAGCTACGAGCAGTACTTC.

This clonotype was recorded once. The chain is built from TRBV28 and TRBJ2-5, with D possibly TRBD1 on 5 matching bases. Germline lookup yields CDR1 MDHEN and CDR2 SYDVKM. Trimming took off 3 bases at V and 2 bases at J, with 22 bases between the two ends. The CDR3 spans 18 residues. The CDR3 nucleotides are TGTGCCAGCAGTTTTGGGCAGGGTTCATTACCTTTACAAGAGACCCAGTACTTC. It is translated as CASSFGQGSLPLQETQYF.

This chain joins TRBV7-9 and TRBJ2-7, with 7 bases aligning to TRBD1. Looked up from germline, CDR1 is SEHNR and CDR2 is FQNEAQ (reference sequence). Trimming cost V 6 bases and J 1 base; bases outside gene matches: 12. This CDR3 contains 16 residues. The CDR3 loop reads CASRDGTDPKSYEQYF. The DNA of the CDR3 is TGTGCCAGCAGGGATGGGACAGACCCTAAATCCTACGAGCAGTACTTC. Full variable domain (outside the CDR3, taken from reference TRBV7-9 and TRBJ2-7): DTGVSQNPRHKITKRGQNVTFRCDPISEHNRLYWYRQTLGQGPEFLTYFQNEAQLEKSRLLSDRFSAERPKGSFSTLEIQRTEQGDSAMYLCASRDGTDPKSYEQYFGPGTRLTVT.

The chain uses TRBV5-6 and TRBJ2-1; D gene ambiguous. Trimming pared 4 bases from V and 10 bases from J, leaving 9 bases between. CDR1 SGHDT and CDR2 YYEEEE come from the germline V gene. There are 11 residues in the CDR3. The CDR3 loop is CASSKDPEQFF. The CDR3, as DNA: TGTGCCAGCAGCAAGGACCCAGAGCAGTTCTTC.

Concerning this clonotype itself: With a much larger clone just one base away, this may be a read error. The chain has TRBV4-1 and TRBJ2-5; perhaps TRBD2 as D (6 bases). V shed 3 bases and J shed 5 bases, with 19 bases lying between them. Germline V gene lookup returns CDR1 MGHRA and CDR2 YSYEKL. This CDR3 comprises 16 residues. The CDR3 region has the DNA TGCGCCAGCAGCCAGGCAAGACGAGCGGGCGGGGAGACCCAGTACTTC. Its protein is CASSQARRAGGETQYF.

This clonotype was counted a few times. The chain joins TRBV28 to TRBJ2-5; D is possibly TRBD1 or TRBD2 (5 bases each). The CDR3 covers 13 residues. Germline V CDR1 and CDR2: MDHEN, SYDVKM. The V end lost 4 bases, the J end lost 11 bases, and 17 bases lay between the germline ends. The CDR3 loop reads CASSSPGFGEQYF. CDR3 nucleotides: TGTGCCAGCAGTTCCCCAGGGTTCGGGGAGCAGTACTTC.

The table lists this clonotype with a few counts. The chain has TRBV6-5 and TRBJ2-1, with 11 positions matching TRBD2. The germline CDR1 and CDR2 sequences are MNHEY and SVGAGI. This CDR3 spans 15 amino acids. With 5 bases clipped from V and 5 bases from J, the junction kept 5 bases outside the gene matches. The CDR3 DNA follows: TGTGCCAGCAGTAGGGTAGCGGGAGGGAACAATGAGCAGTTCTTC. Amino acid sequence: CASSRVAGGNNEQFF.

This chain joins TRBV28 and TRBJ2-1; D may be TRBD1 or TRBD2 (5 bases each). This CDR3 region has 15 residues. V lost 6 bases, J lost 8 bases, and 20 bases lay in between. CDR1 and CDR2 from the germline V gene are MDHEN and SYDVKM. The CDR3 nucleotides read TGTGCCAGCAGACTCGGGACCCTGGCGGTCTATGAGCAGTTCTTC. Translation: CASRLGTLAVYEQFF.

The genes are TRBV7-2 and TRBJ1-2, with D tentatively TRBD1 (5 bases). CDR3 size: 13 residues. V lost 4 bases and J 8 bases, leaving 14 bases between the germline ends. CDR1 and CDR2 from the germline V gene are SGHTA and FQGNSA. This CDR3 is CASSYWGGDGYTF. CDR3 nucleotides: TGTGCCAGCAGCTACTGGGGGGGGGACGGCTACACCTTC. The entire variable domain, with the rest obtained from reference TRBV7-2 and TRBJ1-2, is as follows: GAGVSQSPSNKVTEKGKDVELRCDPISGHTALYWYRQSLGQGLEFLIYFQGNSAPDKSGLPSDRFSAERTGGSVSTLTIQRTQQEDSAVYLCASSYWGGDGYTFGSGTRLTVV.

V and J are TRBV12-3 or TRBV12-4 and TRBJ2-1; TRBD2 agrees at 9 bases. V was clipped by 6 bases and J by 2 bases; unmatched bases: 8. CDR3 length equals 16 residues. CDR3 residues: CASRLMRGGPYNEQFF. In nucleotides, the CDR3 is TGTGCCAGCAGACTTATGCGGGGGGGTCCCTACAATGAGCAGTTCTTC.

This clonotype was counted only a few times. The J gene is TRBJ2-1, the V gene TRBV4-1, with 12 bases lining up with TRBD2. The CDR3 sequence is 17 residues long. Germline CDR1 reads MGHRA; CDR2 reads YSYEKL. The junction had 12 bases not matched to a gene; V was cut back by 5 bases and J by 7 bases. CDR3 in amino acids: CASSFPTSGREGNEQFF. The CDR3 nucleotides read TGCGCCAGCAGCTTCCCGACTAGCGGGAGAGAGGGGAATGAGCAGTTCTTC.

This rearrangement joins TRBV11-2 to TRBJ2-1, with TRBD2 as a possible D gene (6 bases). In germline, CDR1 is SGHAT, CDR2 FQNNGV. Trimming pared 2 bases from V and 1 base from J, leaving 18 bases between. The CDR3 is made up of 18 amino acids. CDR3 sequence reads: CASSLRPSRGVSYNEQFF. CDR3 bases: TGTGCCAGCAGCTTACGGCCAAGTCGCGGGGTATCCTACAATGAGCAGTTCTTC.